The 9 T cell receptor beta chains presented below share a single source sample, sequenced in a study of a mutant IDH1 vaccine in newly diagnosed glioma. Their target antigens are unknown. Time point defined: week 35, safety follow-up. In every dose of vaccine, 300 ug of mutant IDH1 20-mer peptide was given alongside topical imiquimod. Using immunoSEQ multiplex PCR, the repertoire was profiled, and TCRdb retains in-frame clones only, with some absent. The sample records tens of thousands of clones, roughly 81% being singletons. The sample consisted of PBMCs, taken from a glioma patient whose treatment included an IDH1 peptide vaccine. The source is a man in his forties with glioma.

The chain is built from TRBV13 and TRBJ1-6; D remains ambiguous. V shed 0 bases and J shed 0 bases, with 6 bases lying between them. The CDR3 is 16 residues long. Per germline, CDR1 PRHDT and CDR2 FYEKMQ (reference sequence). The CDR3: CASSLGYSSYNSPLHF. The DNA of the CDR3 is TGTGCCAGCAGCTTAGGCTATAGCTCCTATAATTCACCCCTCCACTTT.

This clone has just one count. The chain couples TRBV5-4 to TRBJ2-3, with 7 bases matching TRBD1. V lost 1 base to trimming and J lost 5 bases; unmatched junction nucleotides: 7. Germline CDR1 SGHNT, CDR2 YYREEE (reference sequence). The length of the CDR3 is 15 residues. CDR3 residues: CASSLKQGIGDTQYF. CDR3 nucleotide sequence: TGTGCCAGCAGCTTGAAACAGGGGATAGGAGATACGCAGTATTTT.

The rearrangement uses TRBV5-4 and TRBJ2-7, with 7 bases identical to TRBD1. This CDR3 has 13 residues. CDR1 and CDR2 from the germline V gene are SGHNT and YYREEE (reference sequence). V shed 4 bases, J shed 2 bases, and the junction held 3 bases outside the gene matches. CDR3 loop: CASSVGQTYEQYF. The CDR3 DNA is TGTGCCAGCAGCGTGGGACAGACCTACGAGCAGTACTTC.

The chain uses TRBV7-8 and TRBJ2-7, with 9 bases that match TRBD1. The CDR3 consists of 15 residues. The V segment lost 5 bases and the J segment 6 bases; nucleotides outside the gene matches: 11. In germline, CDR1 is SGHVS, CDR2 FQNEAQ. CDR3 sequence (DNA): TGTGCCAGCAGCGCAAGGGACAGGGCCCTTAGCGAGCAGTACTTC. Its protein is CASSARDRALSEQYF.

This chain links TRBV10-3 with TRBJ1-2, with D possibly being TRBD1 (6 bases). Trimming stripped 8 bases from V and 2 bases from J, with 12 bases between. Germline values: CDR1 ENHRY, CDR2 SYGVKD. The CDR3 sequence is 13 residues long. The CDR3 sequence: CAIGQQGNYGYTF. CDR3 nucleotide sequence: TGTGCCATCGGACAACAGGGAAACTATGGCTACACCTTC.

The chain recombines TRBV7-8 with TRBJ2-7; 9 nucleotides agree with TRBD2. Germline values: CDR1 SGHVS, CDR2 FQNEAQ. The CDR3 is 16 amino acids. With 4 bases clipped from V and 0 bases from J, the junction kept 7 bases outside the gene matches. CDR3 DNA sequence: TGTGCCAGCAGCTACCGAGTAGCGGGAGACTCCTACGAGCAGTACTTC. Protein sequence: CASSYRVAGDSYEQYF.

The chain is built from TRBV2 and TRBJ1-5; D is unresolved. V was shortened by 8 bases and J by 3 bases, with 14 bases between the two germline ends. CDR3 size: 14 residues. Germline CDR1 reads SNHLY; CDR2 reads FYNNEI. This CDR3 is CASRPDTFNQPQHF. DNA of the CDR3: TGTGCCAGCCGCCCTGACACGTTCAATCAGCCCCAGCATTTT.

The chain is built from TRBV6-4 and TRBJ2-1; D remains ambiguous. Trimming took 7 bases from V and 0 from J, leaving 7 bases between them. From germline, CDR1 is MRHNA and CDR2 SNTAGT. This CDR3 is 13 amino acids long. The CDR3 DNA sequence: TGTGCCAGCATGCAGAGCTCCTACAATGAGCAGTTCTTC. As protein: CASMQSSYNEQFF.

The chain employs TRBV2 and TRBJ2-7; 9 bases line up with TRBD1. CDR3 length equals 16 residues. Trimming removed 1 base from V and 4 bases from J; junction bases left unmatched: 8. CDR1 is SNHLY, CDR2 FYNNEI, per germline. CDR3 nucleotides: TGTGCCAGCAGTGAAGGGTGGGGACAGGGAGCATACGAGCAGTACTTC. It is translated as CASSEGWGQGAYEQYF.